These 20 T cell receptor beta chains originate from one sample sequenced in a study of blood T cell repertoires in COVID-19. The protocol was immunoSEQ multiplex PCR, while the TCRdb copy is restricted to in-frame clones and leaves out a portion. The sample holds tens of thousands of clones, 82% seen once. The specimen was peripheral blood. Source of these receptors: a human donor in a cohort sampled during active COVID-19.

The V gene is TRBV18, the J gene TRBJ1-2, with a possible D match to TRBD1 (6 bases). Trimming took off 2 bases at V and 4 bases at J, with 14 bases between the two ends. This CDR3 is built from 15 residues. CDR1 KGHSH and CDR2 LQKENI come from the germline V gene. In nucleotides, the CDR3 is TGTGCCAGCTCACCAGAGCGGGGGGCCTCCTATGGCTACACCTTC. It specifies CASSPERGASYGYTF.

This clone was recorded only once. The chain combines TRBV12-3 or TRBV12-4 with TRBJ1-1; D remains ambiguous. The V end lost 0 bases, the J end lost 1 base, and 3 bases lay between the germline ends. The CDR3 sequence is 13 residues long. CDR3 nucleotide sequence: TGTGCCAGCAGTTTAGCCCAGAACACTGAAGCTTTCTTT. Translating gives CASSLAQNTEAFF.

This chain joins TRBV2 and TRBJ2-7; D is ambiguous. The CDR3 runs to 14 residues. Germline V gives CDR1 SNHLY, CDR2 FYNNEI. The ends were cut back, 3 bases at V and 0 bases at J, with 9 bases in the middle. The CDR3 loop reads CASSDRPSSYEQYF. The CDR3 DNA sequence: TGTGCCAGCAGTGACCGCCCGAGCTCCTACGAGCAGTACTTC.

This sequence joins TRBV11-2 and TRBJ2-7, with D uncertain. The germline V gene encodes CDR1 SGHAT and CDR2 FQNNGV. This CDR3 contains 13 residues. The germline V and J ends were trimmed by 3 bases and 5 bases, with 11 bases remaining between them. The CDR3 coding sequence is TGTGCCAGCAGCTTCGTGAGAGGTAACGAGCAGTACTTC. As protein: CASSFVRGNEQYF.

The chain uses TRBV7-9 and TRBJ2-5; TRBD2 agrees at 13 bases. V lost 5 bases and J lost 5; bases outside the gene matches: 8. The CDR3 length is 16 residues. Germline values: CDR1 SEHNR, CDR2 FQNEAQ (reference sequence). Written as DNA, the CDR3 is TGTGCCAGCAGCCCGAGACTAGCGGGGGGATTGGAGACCCAGTACTTC. It yields the protein CASSPRLAGGLETQYF.

The V call is TRBV5-4, the J call TRBJ2-6; D is possibly TRBD2 (5 bases). V lost 4 bases to trimming and J lost 0 bases, with 11 bases between them. CDR1 SGHNT and CDR2 YYREEE come from the germline V gene (reference sequence). The CDR3 totals 16 residues. The CDR3 is CASSNSRASGANVLTF. DNA for the CDR3: TGTGCCAGCAGCAATTCGAGGGCCTCTGGGGCCAACGTCCTGACTTTC.

This chain's CDR3 is CASSLETGAPLHF. The CDR3 region has the DNA TGTGCCAGCAGCTTAGAGACAGGGGCACCCCTCCACTTT. This chain links TRBV11-2 with TRBJ1-6, with 8 bases matching TRBD1. The CDR3 sequence is 13 residues long. Germline trimming cut 0 bases from V and 11 bases from J; bases unmatched to any gene: 0. Germline V gene sequence: CDR1 SGHAT, CDR2 FQNNGV.

V is TRBV5-1 and J is TRBJ1-1; 10 nucleotides match TRBD1. Germline CDR1 is SGHRS and CDR2 is YFSETQ. The ends lost 0 bases at V and 6 bases at J; junction bases unmatched: 5. The CDR3 length is 15 residues. The chain's CDR3 is CASSLESGQGPEAFF. The DNA of the CDR3 is TGCGCCAGCAGCTTGGAATCGGGACAGGGGCCTGAAGCTTTCTTT.

The CDR3 sequence is CASSQERGADYGYTF. CDR3 nucleotide sequence: TGCGCCAGCAGCCAAGAACGCGGGGCCGACTATGGCTACACCTTC. The chain links TRBV4-3 to TRBJ1-2; D perhaps matches TRBD1 (5 bases). The germline CDR1 and CDR2 sequences are LGHNA and YSLEER. Between the trimmed V and J ends, which lost 0 bases and 3 bases, there was a span of 11 bases. The CDR3 covers 15 residues.

The chain joins TRBV7-9 to TRBJ2-1, with 7 bases matching TRBD1. The ends lost 8 bases at V and 7 bases at J; junction bases unmatched: 11. Per germline, CDR1 SEHNR and CDR2 FQNEAQ (reference sequence). The CDR3 has 14 amino acids. In nucleotides, the CDR3 is TGTGCCAGCCCGAAACCCGACAGGGTGAATGAGCAGTTCTTC. Its protein product is CASPKPDRVNEQFF.

The rearrangement uses TRBV5-4 and TRBJ2-2; 9 positions agree with TRBD2. V shed 2 bases and J 5 bases; nucleotides not matched to a gene: 7. Germline lookup yields CDR1 SGHNT and CDR2 YYREEE (reference sequence). This CDR3 comprises 16 residues. The DNA for the CDR3 is TGTGCCAGCAGCTTACAGCGGGGGGCCGAAACCGGGGAGCTGTTTTTT. It codes for CASSLQRGAETGELFF.

V is TRBV19 and J is TRBJ2-1, with 7 nucleotides matching TRBD1. The CDR3 runs to 17 residues. Germline V gene data show CDR1 as LNHDA and CDR2 as SQIVND (reference sequence). V shed 6 bases, J shed 7 bases, and the junction held 18 bases outside the gene matches. The CDR3 nucleotides read TGTGCCAGTAGATCCTCCGGGACAGACATTACCAGGAATGAGCAGTTCTTC. This encodes CASRSSGTDITRNEQFF.

The chain recombines TRBV9 with TRBJ1-2; no firm D call. Trimming removed 0 bases from V and 8 bases from J, with 17 bases in between. There are 15 residues in the CDR3. Germline V gene lookup returns CDR1 SGDLS and CDR2 YYNGEE. The CDR3 sequence is CASSVDRGSLRGYTF. The CDR3, as DNA: TGTGCCAGCAGCGTAGACCGAGGTAGCCTGAGGGGCTACACCTTC. Supplemented by reference TRBV9 and TRBJ1-2, the full variable domain reads DSGVTQTPKHLITATGQRVTLRCSPRSGDLSVYWYQQSLDQGLQFLIQYYNGEERAKGNILERFSAQQFPDLHSELNLSSLELGDSALYFCASSVDRGSLRGYTFGSGTRLTVV.

The sample holds one count of this clone. The chain couples TRBV24-1 to TRBJ2-2; D is possibly TRBD2 (5 bases). Trimming shortened V by 4 bases and J by 7 bases, and 15 bases separated the two germline ends. The germline V gene has CDR1 KGHDR and CDR2 SFDVKD. This CDR3 spans 15 amino acids. CDR3: CATSDPSGSGGELFF. The CDR3 nucleotides are TGTGCCACCAGTGACCCCAGCGGAAGTGGCGGGGAGCTGTTTTTT.

As concerns this clone: Other nucleotide sequences from this sample produce the same CDR3. The chain recombines TRBV28 with TRBJ2-7, with 9 bases matching TRBD2. CDR1 is MDHEN and CDR2 is SYDVKM in the germline V gene. The V gene end was trimmed by 3 bases and the J gene end by 7 bases; junction bases not matched to a gene: 13. This CDR3 has 16 amino acids. The CDR3 region is CASSFQGRGGAREQYF. CDR3 coding DNA: TGTGCCAGCAGTTTTCAGGGGCGGGGGGGGGCACGGGAGCAGTACTTC.

In its sample, this clone was seen once. The CDR3 DNA reads TGTGCCAGCAGCTTAGGGACAGTAAACAATCAGCCCCAGCATTTT. Its translation is CASSLGTVNNQPQHF. The chain joins TRBV7-2 to TRBJ1-5; D is possibly TRBD1 (6 bases). The CDR3 has 15 residues. Germline V CDR1 and CDR2: SGHTA, FQGNSA. Trimming left V 1 base short and J 3 bases short, with 10 bases between.

The V call is TRBV4-3, the J call TRBJ2-1; 7 bases are a match to TRBD1. The CDR3 is 13 residues long. V shed 5 bases and J 6 bases; nucleotides not matched to a gene: 4. Germline V lookup: CDR1 LGHNA, CDR2 YSLEER. This CDR3 reads CASSVGTVNEQFF. The CDR3 bases are TGCGCCAGCAGCGTGGGGACAGTCAATGAGCAGTTCTTC.

The chain recombines TRBV5-1 with TRBJ2-7; 10 positions agree with TRBD2. Germline V gene data show CDR1 as SGHRS and CDR2 as YFSETQ. V shed 3 bases, J shed 3 bases, and the junction held 3 bases outside the gene matches. This CDR3 has 14 residues. The CDR3 is CASSSSSGGYEQYF. CDR3 DNA sequence: TGCGCCAGCAGCTCATCTAGCGGGGGCTACGAGCAGTACTTC.

The rearrangement joins TRBV30 to TRBJ2-7; tentatively, D is TRBD1 (5 bases). This CDR3 has 17 residues. In germline, CDR1 is GTSNPN, CDR2 SVGIG (reference sequence). Trimming left V 0 bases short and J 4 bases short, with 22 bases between. The CDR3 loop reads CAWSVGDLARRAYEQYF. For the CDR3, the DNA is TGTGCCTGGAGTGTAGGGGATTTGGCCAGGCGCGCTTACGAGCAGTACTTC.

The sample holds one count of this clone. The chain links TRBV6-4 to TRBJ1-4; 9 bases map to TRBD1. The CDR3 has 15 residues. Germline V gene sequence: CDR1 MRHNA, CDR2 SNTAGT. Unmatched junction bases numbered 10, after V lost 10 bases and J lost 4 bases. DNA of the CDR3: TGTGCCACCCCCGGGGGACAGGGTGGTAATGAAAAACTGTTTTTT. Amino acid sequence: CATPGGQGGNEKLFF.